Sequencing of this TCR beta chain was carried out in a study of blood T cell repertoires in COVID-19. Data came from immunoSEQ multiplex PCR; TCRdb stores just in-frame clones and leaves some out. The sample comprises some 200,000 clones, around 91% of which are singletons, and under 0.85% rests with the top ten. The CDR3 runs 16 residues. The V gene's germline CDR1 is LNHDA and CDR2 SQIVND (reference sequence). Germline trimming cut 5 bases from V and 0 bases from J; bases unmatched to any gene: 5. The receptor was isolated from a woman under 30 who had recovered from COVID-19. Sequenced: PBMCs or T cells enriched from blood (not recorded which). The chain links TRBV19 to TRBJ2-7; 12 bases agree with TRBD2. Written as DNA, the CDR3 is TGTGCCAGTAGTCGGACTAGCGGGGAGAGCTCCTACGAGCAGTACTTC. Translating gives CASSRTSGESSYEQYF.